This T cell receptor (beta chain) originates from a study of blood T cell repertoires in COVID-19. About the research overall: The origin of the acute and convalescent COVID-19 samples was the United States, Italy and Spain. The cDNA or gDNA used as material had been derived from T cells, B-cell-depleted T cells, or PBMCs.

Germline V CDR1 and CDR2: ENHRY, SYGVKD. The CDR3 is 16 residues long. V shed 8 bases, J shed 0 bases, and the junction held 9 bases outside the gene matches. Sequenced by immunoSEQ multiplex PCR; TCRdb stores in-frame clones only, minus some. The sample holds more than 95,000 clones, around 90% seen once. Seattle's enrolled individuals joined amid active infection and were then monitored longitudinally. The sample comprised peripheral blood. The rearrangement joins TRBV10-3 to TRBJ2-3, with TRBD1 matching 9 bases. The TCR comes from a man aged 50 or older with COVID-19, enrolled during active disease. For the CDR3, the DNA is TGTGCCATCTGGGACAGGGTAAACTCTAGCACAGATACGCAGTATTTT. It is translated as CAIWDRVNSSTDTQYF.